This T cell receptor (beta chain) was profiled in a study of control samples from healthy donors and cancer patients. The assay was immunoSEQ multiplex PCR, and TCRdb's table has in-frame clones only and misses some. The sample has about 92,000 clones, roughly four fifths seen once. This clone came up once. The germline V gene encodes CDR1 LGHDT and CDR2 YNNKEL (reference sequence). V was trimmed by 4 bases and J by 0 bases, leaving 13 bases between them. The CDR3 is 16 residues long. Material: blood. V gene TRBV3-1 (or the pseudogene TRBV3-2) combines with J gene TRBJ2-1; D may be TRBD1 (6 bases). This TCR was sampled from a woman aged 55 to 70 in good health. This chain's CDR3 is CASSLAGAISYNEQFF. CDR3 bases: TGTGCCAGCAGCCTCGCAGGGGCGATCTCCTACAATGAGCAGTTCTTC.